This TCR beta chain is from a study of brain metastases from non-small cell lung cancer (dated by TCRdb to about 2019). Study-level background: In non-small-cell lung cancer patients, the researchers characterized the immune microenvironment of brain metastases and primary tumors that had been resected as matched pairs.

A cohort of 30 to 45 patients with surgically resected non-small-cell lung cancer, for whom both primary tumor and brain metastasis specimens were available, was included. The tumor specimens consisted of archival formalin-fixed, paraffin-embedded tissues. Libraries were constructed by the immunoSEQ multiplex PCR assay. Alongside a 770-gene immune expression panel, the team sequenced the T-cell receptor beta chain repertoire. The table was pulled from immuneACCESS by TCRdb, which kept in-frame rearrangements only. Such tables lose some clones; where checked, under half of the loss comes from unresolved V genes, and the rest has no known cause. This sample is represented by 1,800 or so clones; 90% of them were singletons. Approximately 4.1% of the sample is held by the ten biggest clonotypes. The CDR3 measures 15 amino acids from cysteine to phenylalanine. The sequence is cut down to CDR3 DNA, 45 bases in frame from base 1. V loses 1 base, J loses 4 bases, and the germline ends lie 13 bases apart. From a lookup of the germline V gene, CDR1 and CDR2 are MNHNS and SASEGT.

Concerning this clone itself: Its antigen is still unknown. Per-base qualities were not stored, and no clone one base away is much larger.

Overall study outcomes, separate from this receptor: Paired brain metastases and primary tumors largely shared TCR repertoires, although T-cell densities in the metastases were sparse. T-cell infiltration was lower in brain metastases than in primary tumors (P < 0.001). Compared with the matched primary tumors, about two thirds of brain metastases appeared to show expanded T-cell clones.

The specimen sequenced was tissue from a brain metastasis. This sample's cell subset or site label indicates: resected brain metastasis paired with primary lung tumor. This clonotype originated in a donor over 35 with non-small cell lung cancer. Here the chain combines TRBV6-1 and TRBJ2-5; the D segment may tentatively be TRBD1 or TRBD2, each giving 5 matched bases. The nucleotide sequence is given as TGTGCCAGCAGTGAAGTTGAGGGAACAGGAGAGACCCAGTACTTC. Its protein product is CASSEVEGTGETQYF.